The 30 T cell receptor beta chains presented below share a single source sample, sequenced in a study of beta chain features in type 1 diabetes. Expressed TCRB transcripts were sequenced because the entire RNA isolate underwent reverse transcription. The table came from immunoSEQ multiplex PCR; TCRdb's copy has only in-frame clones and leaves some out. The sample contains 300,000 to 350,000 clones, roughly 15% of which appear only once. The sequenced sample was central memory CD4+ T cells from blood. Receptors originate from a man aged 30 to 45 in good health.

This clone was seen a handful of times. This sequence joins TRBV2 and TRBJ1-1; weak D call: TRBD1 (5 bases). This CDR3 is built from 15 residues. V lost 1 base and J 0 bases, leaving 9 bases between the germline ends. From germline, CDR1 is SNHLY and CDR2 FYNNEI. CDR3 in amino acids: CASSEGRTMNTEAFF. As DNA, the CDR3 is TGTGCCAGCAGTGAAGGGAGGACAATGAACACTGAAGCTTTCTTT.

The chain links TRBV5-1 to TRBJ1-1; the match to TRBD1 covers 10 bases. The germline gives CDR1 SGHRS, CDR2 YFSETQ. The V segment lost 6 bases and the J segment 0 bases; nucleotides outside the gene matches: 5. The CDR3 contains 15 residues. CDR3 sequence (DNA): TGCGCCAGCACAAGGACAGGGGGATTGAACACTGAAGCTTTCTTT. Translated: CASTRTGGLNTEAFF.

The sample holds a few counts of this clone. The gene calls are TRBV9 and TRBJ1-2; D possibly corresponds to TRBD1 (5 bases). Trimming cost V 3 bases and J 3 bases, with 15 bases left between them. The CDR3 is 15 residues long. Germline assignment: CDR1 SGDLS and CDR2 YYNGEE. The DNA of the CDR3 is TGTGCCAGCAGCGCGAGGCCCGGGGGGGACTATGGCTACACCTTC. It is translated as CASSARPGGDYGYTF.

This clone was observed a few times. This rearrangement joins TRBV2 to TRBJ1-1; D is undetermined. This CDR3 comprises 14 residues. The germline CDR1 and CDR2 sequences are SNHLY and FYNNEI. V was shortened by 6 bases and J by 2 bases, with 13 bases between the two germline ends. The CDR3 loop reads CASSADTANTEAFF. CDR3 coding DNA: TGTGCCAGCAGCGCTGATACAGCTAACACTGAAGCTTTCTTT.

This clone came up a few times. The chain combines TRBV7-3 with TRBJ1-2, with D hard to call. The CDR3 totals 13 residues. Trimming stripped 2 bases from V and 4 bases from J, with 8 bases between. Germline V gene sequence: CDR1 SGHTA, CDR2 FQGTGA. This CDR3 reads CASSLSAGYGYTF. The CDR3 nucleotides are TGTGCCAGCAGCTTATCGGCTGGCTATGGCTACACCTTC.

The rearrangement joins TRBV9 to TRBJ1-5; D is ambiguous. CDR3 length equals 13 residues. Germline V CDR1 and CDR2: SGDLS, YYNGEE. Trimming left V 4 bases short and J 9 bases short, with 14 bases between. CDR3 amino acids: CASSPSLTPPQHF. Written as DNA, the CDR3 is TGTGCCAGCAGCCCAAGTCTTACCCCGCCCCAGCATTTT.

A few counts support this clone. The identical CDR3 is also encoded by other nucleotide sequences in the sample. The chain recombines TRBV27 with TRBJ2-3; 13 nucleotides match TRBD2. Losses at the gene ends were 2 bases for V and 1 base for J; bases not matched to a gene: 0. Germline-derived CDR1 and CDR2 are MNHEY and SMNVEV (reference sequence). This CDR3 spans 16 amino acids. DNA of the CDR3: TGTGCCAGCAGTTTAGGACTAGCGGGAGGCACAGATACGCAGTATTTT. It codes for CASSLGLAGGTDTQYF.

DNA of the CDR3: TGTGCCAGCAGCTCCACTAGCGCTACGCAGTTCTTC. Encoded protein: CASSSTSATQFF. The chain combines TRBV7-2 with TRBJ2-1, with 7 bases that match TRBD2. Looked up from germline, CDR1 is SGHTA and CDR2 is FQGNSA. The CDR3 length is 12 residues. The V gene end was trimmed by 4 bases and the J gene end by 12 bases; junction bases not matched to a gene: 6.

This rearrangement joins TRBV5-6 to TRBJ1-2; possibly TRBD1 for D (5 bases). Germline CDR1 and CDR2: SGHDT and YYEEEE. The CDR3 totals 15 residues. V gave up 2 bases and J gave up 1 base, with 12 bases separating them. CDR3 amino acids: CASSLMGVDNYGYTF. The CDR3 region has the DNA TGTGCCAGCAGCTTAATGGGGGTCGATAACTATGGCTACACCTTC.

This chain connects TRBV4-3 to TRBJ2-7, with D possibly TRBD2 on 5 matching bases. In germline, CDR1 is LGHNA, CDR2 YSLEER. Deletions cut 0 bases from V and 3 bases from J, with 12 bases between. The length of the CDR3 is 15 residues. Here the CDR3 reads CASSQDPTSFYEQYF. CDR3 nucleotide sequence: TGCGCCAGCAGCCAAGATCCAACTAGTTTCTACGAGCAGTACTTC.

The chain couples TRBV18 to TRBJ2-1, with D unclear. V shed 3 bases and J shed 0 bases, with 9 bases lying between them. CDR3 length: 15 residues. Germline CDR1 and CDR2: KGHSH and LQKENI. The CDR3 DNA follows: TGTGCCAGCTCACCCACAACGAGCTCCTACAATGAGCAGTTCTTC. It translates to CASSPTTSSYNEQFF.

This clone has just a few counts. The genes are TRBV2 and TRBJ1-1, with D unresolved. This CDR3 is built from 13 residues. Trimming left V 11 bases short and J 1 base short, with 14 bases between. Germline V lookup: CDR1 SNHLY, CDR2 FYNNEI. This CDR3 reads CAHPERQNTEAFF. CDR3 nucleotide sequence: TGTGCCCACCCTGAAAGACAGAACACTGAAGCTTTCTTT.

The rearrangement uses TRBV19 and TRBJ1-5; 7 bases agree with TRBD1. Germline values: CDR1 LNHDA, CDR2 SQIVND (reference sequence). The V and J ends lost 5 bases and 12 bases, in that order; junction bases with no gene match: 10. The CDR3 runs 13 residues. The CDR3 DNA follows: TGTGCCAGTAGTCTAAACAGGGGAGAGCTCCAGCATTTT. As protein: CASSLNRGELQHF.

V and J are TRBV7-2 and TRBJ1-3, with TRBD1 matching 7 bases. The CDR3 has 16 residues. V lost 4 bases, J lost 6 bases, and 12 bases stayed unmatched. Germline values: CDR1 SGHTA, CDR2 FQGNSA. CDR3 region: CASSSHLRGKVNTIYF. The CDR3 nucleotides are TGTGCCAGCAGCTCCCACCTCAGGGGGAAGGTAAACACCATATATTTT. Using reference TRBV7-2 and TRBJ1-3 for the parts outside the CDR3, the full variable domain is GAGVSQSPSNKVTEKGKDVELRCDPISGHTALYWYRQSLGQGLEFLIYFQGNSAPDKSGLPSDRFSAERTGGSVSTLTIQRTQQEDSAVYLCASSSHLRGKVNTIYFGEGSWLTVV.

The DNA of the CDR3 is TGCGCCAGCAGCTGGGGTGATGGCAATCAGCCCCAGCATTTT. This gives the protein CASSWGDGNQPQHF. The J gene is TRBJ1-5, the V gene TRBV5-1, with D hard to call. Trimming took 3 bases from V and 2 from J, leaving 9 bases between them. CDR3 length: 14 amino acids. Germline CDR1 reads SGHRS; CDR2 reads YFSETQ.

This clone was found a few times. The chain couples TRBV29-1 to TRBJ2-7; 7 bases fit TRBD1. CDR3 size: 11 residues. Germline CDR1 SQVTM, CDR2 ANQGSEA. The junction had 2 bases not matched to a gene; V was cut back by 4 bases and J by 5 bases. This CDR3 is CSVGQGHEQYF. CDR3 DNA: TGCAGCGTTGGACAGGGTCACGAGCAGTACTTC.

The J gene is TRBJ2-3, the V gene TRBV5-4; TRBD2 matches at 11 bases. Per the germline V gene, CDR1 is SGHNT and CDR2 is YYREEE (reference sequence). Germline trimming cut 6 bases from V and 5 bases from J; bases unmatched to any gene: 11. The CDR3 has 16 amino acids. CDR3 coding DNA: TGTGCCAGCACCTCAAGACTAGCGGGGAGAGGAGATACGCAGTATTTT. It encodes CASTSRLAGRGDTQYF.

This clone was observed a handful of times. This chain links TRBV7-2 with TRBJ2-7, with 10 bases identical to TRBD1. The CDR3 is 13 amino acids. Losses at the gene ends were 4 bases for V and 6 bases for J; bases not matched to a gene: 3. CDR1 and CDR2 from the germline V gene are SGHTA and FQGNSA. CDR3 region: CASSSGQGGEQYF. The CDR3 nucleotides read TGTGCCAGCAGCTCTGGACAGGGGGGCGAGCAGTACTTC.

The table lists this clone with many counts. V gene TRBV9 combines with J gene TRBJ1-6; D unresolved. Trimming pared 4 bases from V and 9 bases from J, leaving 11 bases between. The germline V gene has CDR1 SGDLS and CDR2 YYNGEE. The length of the CDR3 is 13 residues. As DNA, the CDR3 is TGTGCCAGCAGCAACATACAGAGTTCACCCCTCCACTTT. Translated, it gives CASSNIQSSPLHF.

This clone was found a few times. The J gene is TRBJ1-2, the V gene TRBV27; weak D call: TRBD1 (5 bases). V lost 3 bases and J lost 0, with 11 bases in between. This CDR3 has 15 residues. CDR1 is MNHEY, CDR2 SMNVEV, per germline (reference sequence). The CDR3 protein is CASSLGVGPNYGYTF. CDR3 DNA sequence: TGTGCCAGCAGTTTGGGGGTCGGACCTAACTATGGCTACACCTTC.

A few counts support this clone. The CDR3 sequence is CASSPAYPGPGNTIYF. As DNA, the CDR3 is TGTGCCAGCTCACCCGCCTATCCTGGACCGGGAAACACCATATATTTT. The gene calls are TRBV18 and TRBJ1-3; no clear D. V was cut by 3 bases and J by 4 bases, with 16 bases left in between. This CDR3 region has 16 residues. Germline V gives CDR1 KGHSH, CDR2 LQKENI. The full variable domain, with the rest looked up from reference TRBV18 and TRBJ1-3, is NAGVMQNPRHLVRRRGQEARLRCSPMKGHSHVYWYRQLPEEGLKFMVYLQKENIIDESGMPKERFSAEFPKEGPSILRIQQVVRGDSAAYFCASSPAYPGPGNTIYFGEGSWLTVV.

The chain employs TRBV11-2 and TRBJ2-7; 9 bases match TRBD2. CDR1 and CDR2 from the germline V gene are SGHAT and FQNNGV. V shed 3 bases and J 4 bases; nucleotides not matched to a gene: 4. CDR3 length: 14 amino acids. CDR3 region: CASSFAGGRYEQYV. The DNA for the CDR3 is TGTGCCAGCAGCTTTGCGGGAGGGCGGTACGAGCAGTACGTC.

This clone occurred a few times. This chain links TRBV11-1 with TRBJ2-5, with D possibly TRBD2 on 7 matching bases. The germline CDR1 and CDR2 sequences are SGHAT and FQDESV (reference sequence). V lost 7 bases and J lost 1, with 16 bases in between. The CDR3 runs 15 residues. CDR3 DNA: TGTGCCAGCACCGGAGGGGGAGGGATCCAAGAGACCCAGTACTTC. It translates to CASTGGGGIQETQYF. Drawing the rest from reference TRBV11-1 and TRBJ2-5, the complete variable domain is EAEVAQSPRYKITEKSQAVAFWCDPISGHATLYWYRQILGQGPELLVQFQDESVVDDSQLPKDRFSAERLKGVDSTLKIQPAELGDSAMYLCASTGGGGIQETQYFGPGTRLLVL.

A few counts support this clone. The V gene is TRBV7-9, the J gene TRBJ2-5, with a possible D match to TRBD1 (6 bases). The CDR3 runs 13 residues. V was cut by 6 bases and J by 5 bases, with 13 bases left in between. The germline gives CDR1 SEHNR, CDR2 FQNEAQ (reference sequence). The DNA of the CDR3 is TGTGCCAGCAGAAGACAGGCTTCGGAGACCCAGTACTTC. Translating gives CASRRQASETQYF. The whole variable domain, remainder taken from reference TRBV7-9 and TRBJ2-5, is DTGVSQNPRHKITKRGQNVTFRCDPISEHNRLYWYRQTLGQGPEFLTYFQNEAQLEKSRLLSDRFSAERPKGSFSTLEIQRTEQGDSAMYLCASRRQASETQYFGPGTRLLVL.

This clone was observed a few times. The chain couples TRBV10-2 to TRBJ1-5; 9 bases are shared with TRBD1. The V gene end was trimmed by 3 bases and the J gene end by 6 bases; junction bases not matched to a gene: 3. This CDR3 comprises 14 residues. Germline V gene sequence: CDR1 WSHSY, CDR2 SAAADI. The CDR3 nucleotides are TGCGCCAGCAGTGATGACAGGGGGAGTCAGCCCCAGCATTTT. Translation gives CASSDDRGSQPQHF.

V is TRBV7-2 and J is TRBJ2-5; tentative D call: TRBD2 (5 bases). Trimming cost V 5 bases and J 0 bases, with 13 bases left between them. The V gene's germline CDR1 is SGHTA and CDR2 FQGNSA. The length of the CDR3 is 15 residues. The CDR3 loop reads CASSTSAAYQETQYF. The CDR3 DNA reads TGTGCCAGCAGCACCTCAGCGGCCTACCAAGAGACCCAGTACTTC.

This clone was observed at least ten times. The V call is TRBV6-6, the J call TRBJ1-1; D gene unclear. Germline CDR1 reads MNHNY; CDR2 reads SVGAGI (reference sequence). CDR3 size: 12 residues. Trimming took off 7 bases at V and 1 base at J, with 7 bases between the two ends. As DNA, the CDR3 is TGTGCCAGCACCCTACAGAACACTGAAGCTTTCTTT. Protein: CASTLQNTEAFF.

This clone has more than one count but fewer than ten. The rearrangement joins TRBV28 to TRBJ1-2; no clear D. The CDR3 runs to 12 residues. Germline V gives CDR1 MDHEN, CDR2 SYDVKM. The germline V and J ends were trimmed by 6 bases and 5 bases, with 10 bases remaining between them. The CDR3 is CASRPGGYGYTF. The DNA for the CDR3 is TGTGCCAGCAGACCTGGAGGGTATGGCTACACCTTC.

The chain combines TRBV2 with TRBJ2-5, with 14 nucleotides matching TRBD2. Germline assignment: CDR1 SNHLY and CDR2 FYNNEI. With 3 bases clipped from V and 4 bases from J, the junction kept 4 bases outside the gene matches. The CDR3 sequence is 16 residues long. In DNA, the CDR3 is TGTGCCAGCAGTGATGTAGGGACTAGCGGGGGAGAGACCCAGTACTTC. This translates into CASSDVGTSGGETQYF.

This clone was picked up a small number of times. The chain's CDR3 is CASNMGQGVETQYF. The DNA of the CDR3 is TGTGCCAGTAATATGGGACAGGGGGTTGAGACCCAGTACTTC. The chain carries TRBV19 and TRBJ2-5; the match to TRBD1 covers 11 bases. Germline V gene sequence: CDR1 LNHDA, CDR2 SQIVND (reference sequence). V lost 7 bases to trimming and J lost 5 bases; unmatched junction nucleotides: 6. This CDR3 contains 14 residues.